This TCR beta chain was recorded in a study of breast tumors, draining lymph nodes, adjacent tissues (dated by TCRdb to the mid-2010s). With respect to the entire study: The study compared TCR beta repertoires across tumor, adjacent nontumor tissue and axillary lymph nodes from breast cancer patients. The study aimed to assess the relationships and possible T-cell exchange between tumor, surrounding tissue and draining lymph node repertoires in human breast cancer.

The axillary draining lymph nodes of breast cancer patients were the source of the lymph node samples. Broad study findings and their caveats: In luminal-like breast cancer, tumor and nontumor tissue repertoires resembled each other significantly more than in basal-like breast cancer. The conclusion that tumor T cells originate in lymph nodes was framed as consistent with a hypothesis rather than directly demonstrated. Tumor T-cell repertoires showed less diversity than lymph node repertoires and more diversity than nontumor tissue repertoires, and tumor T-cell repertoires showed preferential V and J gene usage. The data were judged consistent with most tumor T cells deriving from the lymph node and then expanding within tumor tissue.

Comments on this clonotype: What antigen it recognizes has not been identified. Compared with germline, one end of the junction differs, possibly owing to a read error.

The CDR3 measures 16 amino acids from cysteine to phenylalanine. Left in the record is the CDR3 DNA by itself, 48 bases read in frame from the first base. CDR1 ENHRY and CDR2 SYGVKD were looked up in the germline V gene. The reads were generated on an Illumina HiSeq 2000. TCR beta chain libraries were generated through multiplex PCR amplification. High-throughput sequencing was used to analyze the amplified TCR beta chain products. TCRdb trimmed the raw reads at Q25, called clones with MiXCR and kept productive beta chains. Rows are combined by CDR3 protein, so each entry shows the most common genes and DNA. The sample table shows about 200,000 distinct CDR3 sequences, and less than 45% are seen once. The ten largest make up roughly 3.5% of the sample.

The chain links TRBV10-3 with TRBJ2-2, and perhaps TRBD2 as D gene, on 6 matching bases. The TCR comes from a female donor with breast cancer. Some clones in this sample may be carry-over from other donors' samples. Material for sequencing was axillary lymph node tissue. The sequenced DNA: TGTGCCACCAGTGGGCGGTTTAGCGGTTACACCGGGGAGCTGTTTTTT. Translated, this is CATSGRFSGYTGELFF.